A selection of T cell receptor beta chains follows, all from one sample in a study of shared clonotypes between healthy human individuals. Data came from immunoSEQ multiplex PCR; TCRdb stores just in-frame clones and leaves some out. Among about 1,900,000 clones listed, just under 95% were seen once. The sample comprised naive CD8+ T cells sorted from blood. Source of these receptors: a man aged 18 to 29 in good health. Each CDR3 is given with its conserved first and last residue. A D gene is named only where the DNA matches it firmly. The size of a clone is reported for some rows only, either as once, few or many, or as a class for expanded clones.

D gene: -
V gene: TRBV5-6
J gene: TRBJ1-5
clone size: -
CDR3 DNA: TGTGCCAGCAGCTTGGAGACTGAGGATCAGCCCCAGCATTTT
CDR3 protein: CASSLETEDQPQHF

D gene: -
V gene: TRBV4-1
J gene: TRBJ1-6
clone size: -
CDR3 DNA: TGCGCCAGCAGCCAAATCGGAGGTTCACCCCTCCACTTT
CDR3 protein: CASSQIGGSPLHF

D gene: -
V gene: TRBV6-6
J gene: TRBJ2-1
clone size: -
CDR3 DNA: TGTGCCACAAGGGGGGCCGACCCTTACAATGAGCAGTTCTTC
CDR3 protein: CATRGADPYNEQFF

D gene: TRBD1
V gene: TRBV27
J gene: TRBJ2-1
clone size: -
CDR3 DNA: TGTGCCAGCAGCCTTGGACAGGGTTGGAATGAGCAGTTCTTC
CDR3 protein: CASSLGQGWNEQFF

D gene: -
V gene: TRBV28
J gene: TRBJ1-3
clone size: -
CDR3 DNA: TGTGCCAGCAGTTTTACGCTCTCTGGAAACACCATATATTTT
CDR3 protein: CASSFTLSGNTIYF

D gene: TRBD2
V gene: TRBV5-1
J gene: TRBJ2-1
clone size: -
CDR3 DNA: TGCGCCAGCAGCTTTGAAGCGGGGGTCTACAATGAGCAGTTCTTC
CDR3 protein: CASSFEAGVYNEQFF

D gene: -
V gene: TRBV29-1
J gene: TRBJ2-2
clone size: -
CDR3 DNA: TGCAGCGTTCAATGGAACACCGGGGAGCTGTTTTTT
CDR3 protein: CSVQWNTGELFF

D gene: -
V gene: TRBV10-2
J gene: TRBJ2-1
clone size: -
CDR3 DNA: TGCGCCAGCTTATTTCCCGGGGGCGGCCCCTACAATGAGCAGTTCTTC
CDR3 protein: CASLFPGGGPYNEQFF

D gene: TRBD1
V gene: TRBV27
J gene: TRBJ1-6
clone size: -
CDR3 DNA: TGTGCCAGCAGTTTTGATGACAGGGGGAATTCACCCCTCCACTTT
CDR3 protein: CASSFDDRGNSPLHF

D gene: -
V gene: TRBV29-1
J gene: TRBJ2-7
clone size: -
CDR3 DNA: TGCAGCGTTGGTAGTGGACCGGACCTCTACGAGCAGTACTTC
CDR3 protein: CSVGSGPDLYEQYF

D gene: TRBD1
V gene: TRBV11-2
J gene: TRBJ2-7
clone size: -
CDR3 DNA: TGTGCCATACAGGGGAACTACGAGCAGTACTTC
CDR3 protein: CAIQGNYEQYF

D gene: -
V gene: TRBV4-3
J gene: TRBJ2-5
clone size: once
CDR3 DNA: TGCGCCAGCAGCCGTATACTCCAAGAGACCCAGTACTTC
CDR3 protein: CASSRILQETQYF

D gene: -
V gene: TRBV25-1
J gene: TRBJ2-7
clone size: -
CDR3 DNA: TGTGCCAGCAGTGCAGGGGAGGGCGAGCAGTACTTC
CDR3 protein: CASSAGEGEQYF

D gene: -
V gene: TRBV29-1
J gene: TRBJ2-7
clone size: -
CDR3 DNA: TGCAGCGTTGTAACCGGACACCACTCCTACGAGCAGTACTTC
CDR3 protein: CSVVTGHHSYEQYF

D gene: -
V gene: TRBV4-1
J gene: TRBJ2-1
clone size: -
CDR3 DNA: TGCGCCAGCAGCCAAGACCCGGGGGCAGGGAATGAGCAGTTCTTC
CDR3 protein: CASSQDPGAGNEQFF

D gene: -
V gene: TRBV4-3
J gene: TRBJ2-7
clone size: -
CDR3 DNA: TGCGCCAGCAGCCAAGTTGAGAGTTCAGGGGATCCTTGGGGCGAGCAGTACTTC
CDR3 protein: CASSQVESSGDPWGEQYF

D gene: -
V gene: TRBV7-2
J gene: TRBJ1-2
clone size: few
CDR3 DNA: TGTGCCAGCAGCTCCTCCACGGGAGCTTTGTCTAACTATGGCTACACCTTC
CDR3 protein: CASSSSTGALSNYGYTF

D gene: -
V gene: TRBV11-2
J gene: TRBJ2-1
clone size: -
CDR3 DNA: TGTGCCAGCAGCTTAGTTAATAGCAATGAGCAGTTCTTC
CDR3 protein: CASSLVNSNEQFF

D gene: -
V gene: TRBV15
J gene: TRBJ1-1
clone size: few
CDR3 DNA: TGTGCCACCAGCTCGGGAGTGAACACTGAAGCTTTCTTT
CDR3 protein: CATSSGVNTEAFF

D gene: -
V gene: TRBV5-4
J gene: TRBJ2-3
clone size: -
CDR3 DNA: TGTGCCAGCAGCTTGGACGCAGATACGCAGTATTTT
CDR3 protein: CASSLDADTQYF

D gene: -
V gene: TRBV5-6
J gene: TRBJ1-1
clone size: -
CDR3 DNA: TGTGCCAGCAGCCACTCGTGGGACTATACCACTGAAGCTTTCTTT
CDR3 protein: CASSHSWDYTTEAFF

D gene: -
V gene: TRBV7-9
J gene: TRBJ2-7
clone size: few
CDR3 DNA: TGTGCCAGCAGCCCGGACAGTACCTACGAGCAGTACTTC
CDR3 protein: CASSPDSTYEQYF

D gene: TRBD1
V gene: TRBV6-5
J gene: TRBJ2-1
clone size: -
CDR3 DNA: TGTGCCAGCAGTCCCGGACAGGTTCTTGGTGAGCAGTTCTTC
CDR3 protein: CASSPGQVLGEQFF

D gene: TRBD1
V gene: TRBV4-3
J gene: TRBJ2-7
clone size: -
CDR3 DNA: TGCGCCAGCAGCCAAGATTCCCGGACAGGGGCCCACGAGCAGTACTTC
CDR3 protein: CASSQDSRTGAHEQYF

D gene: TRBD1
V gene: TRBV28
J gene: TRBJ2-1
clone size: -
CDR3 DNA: TGTGCCAGCAGTTTAGGGGACAGTGAGCAGTTCTTC
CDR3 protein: CASSLGDSEQFF

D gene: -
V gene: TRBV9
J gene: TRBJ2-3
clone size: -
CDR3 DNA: TGTGCCAGCAGCGCGGGGACACGCACAGATACGCAGTATTTT
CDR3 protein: CASSAGTRTDTQYF

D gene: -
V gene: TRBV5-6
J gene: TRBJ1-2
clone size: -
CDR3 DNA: TGTGCCAGCAGCTTAGTCACAGGGTCTAACTATGGCTACACCTTC
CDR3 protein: CASSLVTGSNYGYTF

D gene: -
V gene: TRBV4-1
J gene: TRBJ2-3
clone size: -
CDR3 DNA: TGCGCCAGCAGCCAAGAAAGGGCAGATACGCAGTATTTT
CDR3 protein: CASSQERADTQYF

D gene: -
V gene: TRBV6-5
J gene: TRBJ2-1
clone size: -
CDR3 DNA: TGTGCCAGCAGTTACGGGCTAGTATCTATTGAGCAGTTCTTC
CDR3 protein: CASSYGLVSIEQFF

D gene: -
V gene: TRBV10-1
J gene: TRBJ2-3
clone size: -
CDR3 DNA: TGCGCCAGCAGTCGGGAGCCGGGGAGCACAGATACGCAGTATTTT
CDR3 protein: CASSREPGSTDTQYF

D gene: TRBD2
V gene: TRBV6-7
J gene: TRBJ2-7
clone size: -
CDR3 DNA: TGTGCCAGCAGGAGACTAGCGGGAGGTTCCTACGAGCAGTACTTC
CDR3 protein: CASRRLAGGSYEQYF

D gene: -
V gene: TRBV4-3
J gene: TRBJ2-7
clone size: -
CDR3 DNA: TGCGCCAGCAGCCCGGCGACCCTCTCCTACGAGCAGTACTTC
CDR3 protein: CASSPATLSYEQYF

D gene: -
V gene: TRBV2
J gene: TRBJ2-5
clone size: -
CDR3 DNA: TGTGCCAGCAGTGGATACGGGAACCAAGAGACCCAGTACTTC
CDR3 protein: CASSGYGNQETQYF

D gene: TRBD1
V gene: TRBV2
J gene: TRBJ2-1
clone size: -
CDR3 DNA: TGTGCCAGCAGTGTTACGGGACAGCTCTACAATGAGCAGTTCTTC
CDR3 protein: CASSVTGQLYNEQFF

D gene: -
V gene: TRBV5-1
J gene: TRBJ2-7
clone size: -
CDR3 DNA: TGCGCCAGCACGGCAGGGAACGAGCAGTACTTC
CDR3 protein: CASTAGNEQYF